The clone carrying this T cell receptor beta chain occurred once. Its antigen is unknown. Clones were sequenced by immunoSEQ multiplex PCR, and TCRdb holds only the in-frame ones, with some missing. The data contain around 49,000 clones, more than 75% of them singletons. Samples of blood were obtained at baseline, on cycle 4 day 1, and on cycle 7 day 1. These data originate in a study of OX40 agonist ivuxolimab in advanced cancers. Study-wide findings and caveats: Clonal expansion was seen in CD4+ and CD8+ blood T cells by week 6 at 0.1 to 3.0 mg/kg. Partial responders receiving 0.1-3.0 mg/kg showed among the lowest clonal expansion.

Germline V gene lookup returns CDR1 SQVTM and CDR2 ANQGSEA. The CDR3 length is 14 residues. Trimming removed 1 base from V and 9 bases from J, with 16 bases in between. V usage is TRBV29-1 and J usage is TRBJ2-1; D may be TRBD2 (6 bases). Sequencing used CD4+ or CD8+ T cells sorted from blood, obtained in a trial of the OX40 agonist ivuxolimab. The origin of this receptor is an adult with an advanced solid tumor such as melanoma, head and neck, liver or kidney cancer. CDR3 loop: CSVEGRTTISEQFF. The CDR3 region has the DNA TGCAGCGTTGAAGGCCGGACTACGATCAGTGAGCAGTTCTTC.